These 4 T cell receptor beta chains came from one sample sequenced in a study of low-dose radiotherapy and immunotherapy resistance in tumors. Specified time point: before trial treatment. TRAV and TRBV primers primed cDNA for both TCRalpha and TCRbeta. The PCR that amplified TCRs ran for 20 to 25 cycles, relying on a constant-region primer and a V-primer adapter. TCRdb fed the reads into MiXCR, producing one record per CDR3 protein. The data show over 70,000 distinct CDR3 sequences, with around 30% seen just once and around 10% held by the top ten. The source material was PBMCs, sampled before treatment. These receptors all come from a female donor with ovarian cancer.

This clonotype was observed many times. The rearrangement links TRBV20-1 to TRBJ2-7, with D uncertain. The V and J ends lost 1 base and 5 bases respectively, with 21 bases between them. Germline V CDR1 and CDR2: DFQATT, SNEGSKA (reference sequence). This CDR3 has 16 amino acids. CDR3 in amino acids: CSARGPTSRVFDEQYF. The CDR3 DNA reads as TGCAGTGCTAGAGGTCCCACCAGTCGGGTTTTCGACGAGCAGTACTTC.

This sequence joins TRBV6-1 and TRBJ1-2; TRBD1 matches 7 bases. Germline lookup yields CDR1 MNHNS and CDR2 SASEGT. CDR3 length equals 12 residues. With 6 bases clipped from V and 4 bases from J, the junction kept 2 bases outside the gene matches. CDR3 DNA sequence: TGTGCCAGCAGGACAGGGAGCTATGGCTACACCTTC. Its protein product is CASRTGSYGYTF.

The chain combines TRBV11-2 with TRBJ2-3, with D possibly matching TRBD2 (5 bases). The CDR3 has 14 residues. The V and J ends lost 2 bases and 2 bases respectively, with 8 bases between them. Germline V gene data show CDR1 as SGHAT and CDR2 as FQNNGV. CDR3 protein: CASSLQRTTDTQYF. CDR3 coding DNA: TGTGCCAGCAGCTTACAGCGGACCACAGATACGCAGTATTTT.

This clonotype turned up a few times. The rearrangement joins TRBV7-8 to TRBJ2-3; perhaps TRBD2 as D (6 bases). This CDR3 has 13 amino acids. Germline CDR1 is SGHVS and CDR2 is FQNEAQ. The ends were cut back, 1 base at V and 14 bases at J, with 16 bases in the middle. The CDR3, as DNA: TGTGCCAGCAGCTTAGAGGGACTCACCCCGTGGTATTTT. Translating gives CASSLEGLTPWYF.